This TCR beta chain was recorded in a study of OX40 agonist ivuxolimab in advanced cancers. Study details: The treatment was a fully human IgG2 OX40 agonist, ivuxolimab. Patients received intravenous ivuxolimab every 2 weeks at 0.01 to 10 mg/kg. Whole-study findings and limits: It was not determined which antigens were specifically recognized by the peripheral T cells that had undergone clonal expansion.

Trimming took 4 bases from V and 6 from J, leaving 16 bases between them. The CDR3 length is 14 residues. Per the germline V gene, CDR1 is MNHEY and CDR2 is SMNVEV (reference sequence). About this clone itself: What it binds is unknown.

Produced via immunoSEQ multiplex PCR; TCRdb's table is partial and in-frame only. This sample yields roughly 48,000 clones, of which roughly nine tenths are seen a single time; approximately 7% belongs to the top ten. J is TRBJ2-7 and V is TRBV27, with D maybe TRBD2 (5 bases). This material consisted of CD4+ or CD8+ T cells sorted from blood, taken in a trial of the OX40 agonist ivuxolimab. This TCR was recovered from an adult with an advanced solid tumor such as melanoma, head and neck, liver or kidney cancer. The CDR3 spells CASSSGGPRSEQYF. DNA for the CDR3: TGTGCCAGCAGTTCCGGAGGCCCAAGGAGCGAGCAGTACTTC.